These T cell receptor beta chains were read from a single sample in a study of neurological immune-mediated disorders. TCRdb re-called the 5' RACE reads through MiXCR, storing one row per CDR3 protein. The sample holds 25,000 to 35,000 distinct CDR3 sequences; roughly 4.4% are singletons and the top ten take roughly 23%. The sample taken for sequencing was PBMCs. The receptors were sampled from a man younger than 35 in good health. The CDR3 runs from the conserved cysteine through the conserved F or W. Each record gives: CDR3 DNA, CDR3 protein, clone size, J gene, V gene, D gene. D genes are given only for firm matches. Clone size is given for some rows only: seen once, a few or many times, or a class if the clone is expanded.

CDR3 DNA: TGTGCCAGCAGTAACTCGACAGGGGGATACGATCAGCCCCAGCATTTT; CDR3 protein: CASSNSTGGYDQPQHF; clone size: many; J gene: TRBJ1-5; V gene: TRBV6-6; D gene: TRBD1
CDR3 DNA: TGCAGTGCTAGAGGGGGCGCGAGTCAGCCCCAGCATTTT; CDR3 protein: CSARGGASQPQHF; clone size: many; J gene: TRBJ1-5; V gene: TRBV20-1; D gene: NA
CDR3 DNA: TGCGCCAGCAGCTCCGGAACTCGGTCGGGCGCCCAGTACTTC; CDR3 protein: CASSSGTRSGAQYF; clone size: many; J gene: TRBJ2-5; V gene: TRBV5-1; D gene: NA
CDR3 DNA: TGTGCCAGCAGTCCTACTAACCCAAAATCCTACGAGCAGTACTTC; CDR3 protein: CASSPTNPKSYEQYF; clone size: many; J gene: TRBJ2-7; V gene: TRBV6-2/TRBV6-3; D gene: NA
CDR3 DNA: TGTGCCAGCAGCCAAGATGTACGGAACACTGAAGCTTTCTTT; CDR3 protein: CASSQDVRNTEAFF; clone size: many; J gene: TRBJ1-1; V gene: TRBV4-2; D gene: NA
CDR3 DNA: TGTGCCAGCAGTTTTGGCAGGGCAACGGCCAAAAACATTCAGTACTTC; CDR3 protein: CASSFGRATAKNIQYF; clone size: many; J gene: TRBJ2-4; V gene: TRBV27; D gene: NA
CDR3 DNA: TGTGCCAGCAGTTACGGGGAGGCACTCAACACTGAAGCTTTCTTT; CDR3 protein: CASSYGEALNTEAFF; clone size: many; J gene: TRBJ1-1; V gene: TRBV6-5; D gene: NA
CDR3 DNA: TGCAGCGTTGAAGATCCCCACTATGGCTACACCTTC; CDR3 protein: CSVEDPHYGYTF; clone size: NA; J gene: TRBJ1-2; V gene: TRBV29-1; D gene: NA
CDR3 DNA: TGTGTCAGTAGCAACAGGAGAATTAGCACAGATACGCATTATTTT; CDR3 protein: CVSSNRRISTDTHYF; clone size: NA; J gene: TRBJ2-3; V gene: TRBV19; D gene: NA
CDR3 DNA: TGTGCCAGCAGTGAAGTGTACGAGCAGTACTTC; CDR3 protein: CASSEVYEQYF; clone size: many; J gene: TRBJ2-7; V gene: TRBV2; D gene: NA
CDR3 DNA: TGTGCCAGCGGGACAGGGGGCGGCTACACCTTC; CDR3 protein: CASGTGGGYTF; clone size: many; J gene: TRBJ1-2; V gene: TRBV6-5; D gene: TRBD1
CDR3 DNA: TGTGCCAGCAGGCCGAACACTGAAGCTTTCTTT; CDR3 protein: CASRPNTEAFF; clone size: many; J gene: TRBJ1-1; V gene: TRBV2; D gene: NA
CDR3 DNA: TGTGCCACTCAAACAGGGTTCCGAGATAATTCACGCCTCCACTTT; CDR3 protein: CATQTGFRDNSRLHF; clone size: NA; J gene: TRBJ1-6; V gene: TRBV10-3; D gene: NA
CDR3 DNA: TGCGCCAGCAGCTTGAATATGAACACTGAAGCTTTCTTT; CDR3 protein: CASSLNMNTEAFF; clone size: many; J gene: TRBJ1-1; V gene: TRBV5-1; D gene: NA
CDR3 DNA: TGTGCCAGCAGCGTTGAGATGAACACTGAAGCTTTCTTT; CDR3 protein: CASSVEMNTEAFF; clone size: few; J gene: TRBJ1-1; V gene: TRBV6-5; D gene: NA
CDR3 DNA: TGTGCCAGCTCTCAGGGCTGCCAAGAGACCCAGTACTTC; CDR3 protein: CASSQGCQETQYF; clone size: many; J gene: TRBJ2-5; V gene: TRBV21-1; D gene: NA
CDR3 DNA: TGTGCCAGCAGCGTATCTAGGTTAAATTCTGGAAACACCATATATTTT; CDR3 protein: CASSVSRLNSGNTIYF; clone size: many; J gene: TRBJ1-3; V gene: TRBV9; D gene: NA
CDR3 DNA: TGCAGTGCTAGAGAGGGGCCCGGGGAGCTGTTTTTT; CDR3 protein: CSAREGPGELFF; clone size: many; J gene: TRBJ2-2; V gene: TRBV20-1; D gene: NA
CDR3 DNA: TGCGCCAGCAGCTTGGACCGTTGGACCTATAATTCACCCCTCCACTTT; CDR3 protein: CASSLDRWTYNSPLHF; clone size: many; J gene: TRBJ1-6; V gene: TRBV5-1; D gene: NA
CDR3 DNA: TGTGCCAGCAGTCCACGACAGGGGTTAACGATCACTGAAGCTTTCTTT; CDR3 protein: CASSPRQGLTITEAFF; clone size: many; J gene: TRBJ1-1; V gene: TRBV12-3/TRBV12-4; D gene: TRBD1
CDR3 DNA: TGTGCCAGCAGTTACCCCGCAGGACAGCGGGGGGGACAAGAGACCCAGTACTTC; CDR3 protein: CASSYPAGQRGGQETQYF; clone size: many; J gene: TRBJ2-5; V gene: TRBV6-5; D gene: TRBD2
CDR3 DNA: TGTGCCAGCAGCCAAGATCCGGGACTTAACTACAATGAGCAGTTCTTC; CDR3 protein: CASSQDPGLNYNEQFF; clone size: many; J gene: TRBJ2-1; V gene: TRBV4-2; D gene: NA
CDR3 DNA: TGTGCCAGCAGTTTAATGAGGGGGACTGAAGCTTTCTTT; CDR3 protein: CASSLMRGTEAFF; clone size: many; J gene: TRBJ1-1; V gene: TRBV12-3/TRBV12-4; D gene: NA
CDR3 DNA: TGTGCCAGCAGGCAAGGGAGTACCCAAGTTTGGGAGGAGCTGTTTTTT; CDR3 protein: CASRQGSTQVWEELFF; clone size: many; J gene: TRBJ2-2; V gene: TRBV7-2; D gene: NA
CDR3 DNA: TGTGCCAGCAGCTTGTCGGGGGGCCTCTACGAGCAGTACTTC; CDR3 protein: CASSLSGGLYEQYF; clone size: many; J gene: TRBJ2-7; V gene: TRBV7-2; D gene: NA
CDR3 DNA: TGTGCCACCTCCGGTGGTTACGAAGCTTTCTTT; CDR3 protein: CATSGGYEAFF; clone size: NA; J gene: TRBJ1-1; V gene: TRBV2; D gene: NA
CDR3 DNA: TGTGCCAGCAGTAGACAGGGTAACAGCATGATGAACACTGAAGCTTTCTTT; CDR3 protein: CASSRQGNSMMNTEAFF; clone size: many; J gene: TRBJ1-1; V gene: TRBV12-3/TRBV12-4; D gene: TRBD1
CDR3 DNA: TGTGCCAGCAGCTTAAGCCGGGGGGCCGGGTACGAGCAGTACTTC; CDR3 protein: CASSLSRGAGYEQYF; clone size: many; J gene: TRBJ2-7; V gene: TRBV7-2; D gene: NA
CDR3 DNA: TGTGCCAGCAGCGGAAGGACAGGTTACATGAACACTGAAGCTTTCTTT; CDR3 protein: CASSGRTGYMNTEAFF; clone size: many; J gene: TRBJ1-1; V gene: TRBV11-2; D gene: TRBD1
CDR3 DNA: TGTGCCAGTAGTCTCCGGCCGGGACGCCCCCGACTGCGGGAGCAGTACTTC; CDR3 protein: CASSLRPGRPRLREQYF; clone size: NA; J gene: TRBJ2-7; V gene: TRBV19; D gene: NA
CDR3 DNA: TGTGCCAGCAGTGATTGGCAGGGCGTCTACAATGAGCAGTTCTTC; CDR3 protein: CASSDWQGVYNEQFF; clone size: many; J gene: TRBJ2-1; V gene: TRBV6-1; D gene: NA
CDR3 DNA: TGTGCCAGCAGCGTAACTTCGGCTTCCTACAATGAGCAGTTCTTC; CDR3 protein: CASSVTSASYNEQFF; clone size: many; J gene: TRBJ2-1; V gene: TRBV9; D gene: NA
CDR3 DNA: TGTGCCAGCAGCCGCGGGGGGAACACCGGGGAGCTGTTTTTT; CDR3 protein: CASSRGGNTGELFF; clone size: many; J gene: TRBJ2-2; V gene: TRBV7-3; D gene: TRBD2
CDR3 DNA: TGCAGTGCTAGAGTCACTAGCGGGGGTGATGCCGGGGAGCTGTTTTTT; CDR3 protein: CSARVTSGGDAGELFF; clone size: many; J gene: TRBJ2-2; V gene: TRBV20-1; D gene: TRBD2
CDR3 DNA: TGTGCCAGCAGTGAATCAGGGCAGAACTCCTACAATGAGCAGTTCTTC; CDR3 protein: CASSESGQNSYNEQFF; clone size: many; J gene: TRBJ2-1; V gene: TRBV6-1; D gene: NA
CDR3 DNA: TGCGCCAGCAAATTAGATTCTGCAGCGGGTGAGCAGTTCTTC; CDR3 protein: CASKLDSAAGEQFF; clone size: many; J gene: TRBJ2-1; V gene: TRBV5-1; D gene: NA
CDR3 DNA: TGCGCCAGCAGCTTGTTAGGAGGGGATGAGCAGTTCTTC; CDR3 protein: CASSLLGGDEQFF; clone size: many; J gene: TRBJ2-1; V gene: TRBV5-1; D gene: NA
CDR3 DNA: TGCGCCAGCACGACAGGCGACAATGAGCAGTTCTTC; CDR3 protein: CASTTGDNEQFF; clone size: many; J gene: TRBJ2-1; V gene: TRBV5-1; D gene: NA
CDR3 DNA: TGTGCCAGCAGCCAAGTCAGGGGGCGTGGCACTGAAGCTTTCTTT; CDR3 protein: CASSQVRGRGTEAFF; clone size: many; J gene: TRBJ1-1; V gene: TRBV14; D gene: TRBD1
CDR3 DNA: TGCAGCGTTGAGCCCCGGACAGGTTTTAGCACTGAAGCTTTCTTT; CDR3 protein: CSVEPRTGFSTEAFF; clone size: many; J gene: TRBJ1-1; V gene: TRBV29-1; D gene: TRBD1
CDR3 DNA: TGTGCCAGCAGCTTGCTACGCTACAATGAGCAGTTCTTC; CDR3 protein: CASSLLRYNEQFF; clone size: many; J gene: TRBJ2-1; V gene: TRBV7-2; D gene: NA
CDR3 DNA: TGCAGTGCTTCTAGCGGGGGCCTAACCTACGAGCAGTACTTC; CDR3 protein: CSASSGGLTYEQYF; clone size: many; J gene: TRBJ2-7; V gene: TRBV20-1; D gene: TRBD2
CDR3 DNA: TGCAGCGCGACTCTGGGGAGCTCCTACGAGCAGTACTTC; CDR3 protein: CSATLGSSYEQYF; clone size: many; J gene: TRBJ2-7; V gene: TRBV29-1; D gene: NA
CDR3 DNA: TGTGCCAGCAGCCGGACCCTGACGGAGACCCAGTACTTC; CDR3 protein: CASSRTLTETQYF; clone size: many; J gene: TRBJ2-5; V gene: TRBV5-6; D gene: NA
CDR3 DNA: TGTGCCAGCAGTGACAGAATGAACACTGAAGCTTTCTTT; CDR3 protein: CASSDRMNTEAFF; clone size: many; J gene: TRBJ1-1; V gene: TRBV6-4; D gene: NA
CDR3 DNA: TGTGCCAGCAGCCCGGGCGGGAGCCGATATAGCAATCAGCCCCAGCATTTT; CDR3 protein: CASSPGGSRYSNQPQHF; clone size: many; J gene: TRBJ1-5; V gene: TRBV7-3; D gene: NA
CDR3 DNA: TGTGCCAGCAGCTCATCCAGGGCAACCTACAATGAGCAGTTCTTC; CDR3 protein: CASSSSRATYNEQFF; clone size: many; J gene: TRBJ2-1; V gene: TRBV5-5; D gene: NA
CDR3 DNA: TGCAGTGCTAGGCAGCTCACAGATACGCAGTATTTT; CDR3 protein: CSARQLTDTQYF; clone size: many; J gene: TRBJ2-3; V gene: TRBV20-1; D gene: NA
CDR3 DNA: TGTGCCAGCAGCTGGACACTCAGCCATGAGCAGTTCTTC; CDR3 protein: CASSWTLSHEQFF; clone size: many; J gene: TRBJ2-1; V gene: TRBV5-6; D gene: NA
CDR3 DNA: TGCAGTGCTGAGCGGCTCCGGGACAGTATCCTCTTC; CDR3 protein: CSAERLRDSILF; clone size: many; J gene: TRBJ1-2; V gene: TRBV20-1; D gene: TRBD1
CDR3 DNA: TGCAGCGTTGTCGGGACCGGGCGCCACTATGGCTACACCTTC; CDR3 protein: CSVVGTGRHYGYTF; clone size: many; J gene: TRBJ1-2; V gene: TRBV29-1; D gene: NA
CDR3 DNA: TGCGCCAGCAGCGCTACAGACAGGGTAGCCGGGGAGCTGTTTTTT; CDR3 protein: CASSATDRVAGELFF; clone size: many; J gene: TRBJ2-2; V gene: TRBV5-1; D gene: TRBD1